By sample share, the clone carrying this T cell receptor beta chain is medium-sized (0.01 to 0.1%). Its antigen is undetermined. These data come from a study of metastatic and nonmetastatic thyroid tumors. Overall study context: Thyroid patients, malignant and benign, had repertoires compared across blood and tumor or nodule tissue. The study's findings and limits: Significantly greater TCR beta diversity was reportedly found in malignant thyroid tumors than in benign nodules (in blood and tumor).

Authors' methods: A classifier of distant metastasis in papillary thyroid cancer was built from CDR3 differences (across clinicopathological groups). TCRdb re-called clones via MiXCR from the PCR reads. Clone size and V and J calls follow TCRdb, not the original study. The sample includes about 9,000 clones, 14% to 15% seen only once; the top ten take more than 5.5%. The junction had 2 bases not matched to a gene; V was cut back by 0 bases and J by 6 bases. The CDR3 runs to 14 residues. Germline CDR1 is SGHRS and CDR2 is YFSETQ. Thyroid surgery had not been preceded by any treatment in any patient. The source material was blood. The sequence derives from a female donor with papillary thyroid cancer or a benign thyroid nodule (not recorded which). Some clones in this sample may be carry-over from other donors' samples. The J gene is TRBJ2-7, the V gene TRBV5-1, with TRBD2 identical over 11 bases. The CDR3 nucleotides are TGCGCCAGCAGCTTGGGTGGACTAGCGGGCGAGCAGTACTTC. This encodes CASSLGGLAGEQYF.